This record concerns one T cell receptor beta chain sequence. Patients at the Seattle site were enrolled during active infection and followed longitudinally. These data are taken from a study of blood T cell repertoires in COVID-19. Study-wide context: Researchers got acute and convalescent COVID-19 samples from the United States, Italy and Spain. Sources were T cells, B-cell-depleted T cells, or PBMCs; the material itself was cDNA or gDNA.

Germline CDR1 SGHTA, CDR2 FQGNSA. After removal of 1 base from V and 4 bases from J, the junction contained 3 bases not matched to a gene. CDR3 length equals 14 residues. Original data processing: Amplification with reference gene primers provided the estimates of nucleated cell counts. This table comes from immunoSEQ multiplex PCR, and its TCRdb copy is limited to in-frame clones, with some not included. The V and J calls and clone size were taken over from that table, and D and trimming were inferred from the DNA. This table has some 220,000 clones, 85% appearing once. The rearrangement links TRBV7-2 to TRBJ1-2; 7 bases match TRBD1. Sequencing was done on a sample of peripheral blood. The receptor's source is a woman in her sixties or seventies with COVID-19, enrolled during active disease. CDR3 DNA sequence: TGTGCCAGCAGCTTAGACAGGGGACTCTATGGCTACACCTTC. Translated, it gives CASSLDRGLYGYTF.